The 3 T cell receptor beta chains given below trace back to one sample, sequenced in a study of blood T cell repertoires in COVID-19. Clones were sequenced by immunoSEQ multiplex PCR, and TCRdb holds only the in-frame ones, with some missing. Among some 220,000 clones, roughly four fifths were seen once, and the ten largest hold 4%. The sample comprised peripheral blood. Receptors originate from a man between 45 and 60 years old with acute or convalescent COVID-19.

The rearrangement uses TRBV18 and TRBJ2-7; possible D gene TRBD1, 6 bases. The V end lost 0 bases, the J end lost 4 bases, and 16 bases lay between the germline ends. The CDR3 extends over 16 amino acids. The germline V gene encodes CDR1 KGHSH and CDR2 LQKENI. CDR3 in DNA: TGTGCCAGCTCACCACCCAATCCGGGACAACTTTACGAGCAGTACTTC. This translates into CASSPPNPGQLYEQYF.

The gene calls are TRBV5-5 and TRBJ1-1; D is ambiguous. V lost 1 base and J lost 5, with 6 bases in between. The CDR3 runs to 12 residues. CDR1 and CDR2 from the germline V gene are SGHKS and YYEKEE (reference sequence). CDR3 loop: CASSLLLTEAFF. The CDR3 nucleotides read TGTGCCAGCAGCTTGCTTTTAACTGAAGCTTTCTTT.

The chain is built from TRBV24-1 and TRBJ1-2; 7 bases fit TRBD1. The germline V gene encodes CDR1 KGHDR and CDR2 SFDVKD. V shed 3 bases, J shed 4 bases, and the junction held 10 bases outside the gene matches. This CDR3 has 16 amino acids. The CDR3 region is CATSDPSTGTVYGYTF. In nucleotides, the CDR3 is TGTGCCACCAGTGATCCTTCGACCGGGACAGTCTATGGCTACACCTTC.